This T cell receptor beta chain was identified in a study of cytomegalovirus exposure and HLA in healthy donors (dated by TCRdb to 2017 to 2019). In the study overall: According to a later analysis, one platform produced both the 110 or so validation repertoires and the 550 to 800 repertoires of the first cohort. The study aimed to test whether cataloging public T cell receptors could reveal signatures of past pathogen exposure. Besides the first cohort of more than 650 subjects, a separate validation cohort made up of 120 or so different subjects was used. To predict cytomegalovirus infection status, the study brought together high-throughput TCR immunosequencing, statistical association of individual TCRs with disease status, and machine learning.

This clone was detected once. No cognate antigen has been identified for it. The sample holds no much larger clone one base away, and base qualities are not on file. General findings and caveats noted by the study authors: All 120 or so repertoires were used to score co-occurrence in the validation cohort in a later analysis, because that analysis had no HLA typing for the cohort. A few of the identified cytomegalovirus-associated TCR beta chains were confirmed in vitro to be specific for cytomegalovirus antigens. The study gave a list of under 200 TCR beta chains associated with cytomegalovirus. Most TCR sequences were observed very rarely across donors, whereas some public TCRs were present in many individuals. The classifier was reported to diagnose cytomegalovirus status with high specificity and sensitivity in both the original and validation cohorts. The authors suggested that the approach could potentially be extended to other disease states and immunological phenotypes. Of the cluster scores, about 94% were above 0 in a later analysis, which found that TCRs clustered in the first cohort also tended to co-occur in the approximately 110 validation repertoires.

Library generation was performed with the immunoSEQ multiplex PCR assay. As for the authors' bioinformatics: A statistical classification framework was built to diagnose cytomegalovirus status from the catalog of TCR beta chain sequences. TCRdb retrieved this table from immuneACCESS and kept in-frame rearrangements only. Not all clones are present; in checked studies, unresolved V genes account for under half, and no reason is known for the remainder. That table supplies the V and J calls and clone size; D and trimming were determined from the DNA. Here the sample has hundreds of thousands of clones; about 90% occur a single time. The top ten clonotypes cover around 13% of the sample. According to the germline V gene, CDR1 reads SNHLY and CDR2 reads FYNNEI. The junction shows trimming of 3 bases on V and 3 bases on J, plus 14 bases between the germline ends. From the cysteine through the phenylalanine, the CDR3 covers 16 amino acids. The DNA shown is the 48-base CDR3, in frame from base 1.

The donors belonged to the validation cohort of about 110 subjects, which was separate from the 666-subject first cohort. The source of this sequence is a man younger than 30 in good health and CMV-seropositive. Here the chain combines TRBV2 and TRBJ1-4; perhaps TRBD1 is the D gene, with 5 bases matching. Sequenced input: PBMCs. The CDR3 protein sequence reads: CASSDDGGRANEKLFF. The DNA sequence reads TGTGCCAGCAGTGATGATGGGGGAAGAGCTAATGAAAAACTGTTTTTT. Outside the CDR3, residues come from the reference TRBV2 and TRBJ1-4 proteins, so the full variable domain is: EPEVTQTPSHQVTQMGQEVILRCVPISNHLYFYWYRQILGQKVEFLVSFYNNEISEKSEIFDDQFSVERPDGSNFTLKIRSTKLEDSAMYFCASSDDGGRANEKLFFGSGTQLSVL.